Listed here are 12 T cell receptor beta chains from one sample, sequenced in a study of cytomegalovirus exposure and HLA in healthy donors. The primer mix had 60 Vbeta and 13 Jbeta primers. Method: immunoSEQ multiplex PCR; TCRdb's copy keeps in-frame clones and lacks some. Of some 170,000 clones in the sample, approximately 78% are singletons; the top ten hold less than 2.5%. The sequenced sample was PBMCs. These receptors were collected from a human donor in good health.

V and J are TRBV15 and TRBJ1-5; tentative D call: TRBD1 (5 bases). CDR1 is LNHNV, CDR2 YYDKDF, per germline (reference sequence). Trimming removed 2 bases at V and 3 bases at J, with 11 bases between. The CDR3 consists of 15 residues. CDR3 region: CATSRHTGANQPQHF. DNA for the CDR3: TGTGCCACCAGCAGACACACAGGAGCCAATCAGCCCCAGCATTTT.

V gene TRBV6-1 combines with J gene TRBJ1-2, with TRBD1 as a possible D gene (5 bases). There are 15 residues in the CDR3. V was pared by 1 base and J by 4 bases, with 13 bases between. Germline values: CDR1 MNHNS, CDR2 SASEGT. CDR3 region: CASSEDSGTFYGYTF. CDR3 DNA: TGTGCCAGCAGTGAAGATAGCGGGACCTTCTATGGCTACACCTTC.

This clone has just a few counts. This chain links TRBV19 with TRBJ2-6, with a possible D match to TRBD2 (6 bases). The CDR3 is 15 residues long. The germline V gene has CDR1 LNHDA and CDR2 SQIVND (reference sequence). Trimming left V 10 bases short and J 2 bases short, with 15 bases between. The CDR3 DNA reads TGTGCCACCACTGGAGGGGTCGCTGGGGCCAACGTCCTGACTTTC. As protein: CATTGGVAGANVLTF.

As to this clone: A read error may account for a junction end that differs from germline. The chain uses TRBV5-1 and TRBJ1-4; 7 bases map to TRBD1. Germline V lookup: CDR1 SGHRS, CDR2 YFSETQ. The CDR3 sequence is 15 residues long. The CDR3 DNA sequence: TGTGCCAGCAGCTTGGTCCTAGGGACAGCAGAAAAACTGTTTTTT. Amino acid sequence: CASSLVLGTAEKLFF.

The chain uses TRBV7-2 and TRBJ2-7; maybe TRBD1 (5 bases). Germline CDR1 reads SGHTA; CDR2 reads FQGNSA. CDR3 length: 15 amino acids. Trimming left V 1 base short and J 1 base short, with 11 bases between. The CDR3 region has the DNA TGTGCCAGCAGCTTAGGACAGACCATATCCTACGAGCAGTACTTC. Its translation is CASSLGQTISYEQYF.

The rearrangement links TRBV7-9 to TRBJ1-1; 8 nucleotides agree with TRBD1. Germline assignment: CDR1 SEHNR and CDR2 FQNEAQ (reference sequence). The CDR3 runs 13 residues. V gave up 4 bases and J gave up 4 bases; unmatched junction bases: 2. The CDR3 region is CASSSGQGTEAFF. CDR3 nucleotide sequence: TGTGCCAGCAGCTCCGGACAGGGCACTGAAGCTTTCTTT.

The CDR3 DNA reads as TGTGCCAGCAGCTTGGGACAGAAATACAATGAGCAGTTCTTC. This gives the protein CASSLGQKYNEQFF. The genes are TRBV5-4 and TRBJ2-1, with a tentative D call TRBD1 (5 bases). Germline V gene sequence: CDR1 SGHNT, CDR2 YYREEE (reference sequence). The length of the CDR3 is 14 residues. V dropped 0 bases and J dropped 4 bases, with 8 bases sitting between them.

V is TRBV7-8 and J is TRBJ1-1; no reliable D call. V lost 5 bases and J lost 0, with 4 bases in between. This CDR3 contains 12 residues. Germline lookup yields CDR1 SGHVS and CDR2 FQNEAQ. The CDR3 DNA reads as TGTGCCAGCAGCGACTTGAACACTGAAGCTTTCTTT. Encoded protein: CASSDLNTEAFF.

In DNA form, the CDR3 reads TGCGCCAGCTCCGTTCGGCAGGGTGAAGGCTATGGCTACACCTTC. It is translated as CASSVRQGEGYGYTF. The rearrangement uses TRBV5-1 and TRBJ1-2; TRBD1 is a possible D gene (5 bases). This CDR3 comprises 15 residues. Per germline, CDR1 SGHRS and CDR2 YFSETQ. With 7 bases removed from V and 4 bases from J, the gap between germline ends came to 20 bases. Based on the CDR3 plus reference TRBV5-1 and TRBJ1-2, the full variable domain is KAGVTQTPRYLIKTRGQQVTLSCSPISGHRSVSWYQQTPGQGLQFLFEYFSETQRNKGNFPGRFSGRQFSNSRSEMNVSTLELGDSALYLCASSVRQGEGYGYTFGSGTRLTVV.

The rearrangement joins TRBV7-2 to TRBJ1-1; 8 bases align to TRBD1. Germline V gives CDR1 SGHTA, CDR2 FQGNSA. V lost 5 bases and J lost 1; bases outside the gene matches: 6. There are 15 residues in the CDR3. In nucleotides, the CDR3 is TGTGCCAGCAGCCCGAGACAGGGGCAGAACACTGAAGCTTTCTTT. Translating gives CASSPRQGQNTEAFF.

This rearrangement joins TRBV30 to TRBJ1-1, with a tentative D call TRBD1 (5 bases). The CDR3 runs 12 residues. Trimming removed 3 bases at V and 4 bases at J, with 9 bases between. CDR1 is GTSNPN and CDR2 is SVGIG in the germline V gene (reference sequence). DNA of the CDR3: TGTGCCTGGAGCGGGGGGGGCACTGAAGCTTTCTTT. As protein: CAWSGGGTEAFF.

The chain links TRBV7-8 to TRBJ2-2; 11 bases align to TRBD1. Germline V gene sequence: CDR1 SGHVS, CDR2 FQNEAQ. Germline trimming cut 6 bases from V and 6 bases from J; bases unmatched to any gene: 12. The CDR3 loop spans 17 amino acids. For the CDR3, the DNA is TGTGCCAGCAGTCACTACAAGGACAGGGGGCGAGCCGGGGAGCTGTTTTTT. Its protein is CASSHYKDRGRAGELFF.